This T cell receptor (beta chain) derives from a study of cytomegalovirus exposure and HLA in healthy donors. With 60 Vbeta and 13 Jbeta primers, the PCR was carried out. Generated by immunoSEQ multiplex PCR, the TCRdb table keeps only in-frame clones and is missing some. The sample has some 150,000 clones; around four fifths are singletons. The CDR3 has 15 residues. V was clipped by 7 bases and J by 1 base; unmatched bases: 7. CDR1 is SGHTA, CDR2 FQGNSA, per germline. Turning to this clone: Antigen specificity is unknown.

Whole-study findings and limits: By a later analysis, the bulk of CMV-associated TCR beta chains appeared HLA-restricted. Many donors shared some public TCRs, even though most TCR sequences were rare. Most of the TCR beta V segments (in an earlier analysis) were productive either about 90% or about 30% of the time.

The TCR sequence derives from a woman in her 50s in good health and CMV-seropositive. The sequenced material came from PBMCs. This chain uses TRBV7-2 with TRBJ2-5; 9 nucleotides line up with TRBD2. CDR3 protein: CASTPVSGGQETQYF. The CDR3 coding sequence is TGTGCCAGCACCCCCGTTAGCGGGGGCCAAGAGACCCAGTACTTC. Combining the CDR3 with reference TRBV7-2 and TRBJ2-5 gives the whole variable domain GAGVSQSPSNKVTEKGKDVELRCDPISGHTALYWYRQSLGQGLEFLIYFQGNSAPDKSGLPSDRFSAERTGGSVSTLTIQRTQQEDSAVYLCASTPVSGGQETQYFGPGTRLLVL.